The present TCR beta chain was sequenced within a study of blood T cell repertoires in COVID-19. Study overall: Samples of COVID-19 (acute and convalescent) were obtained from the United States, Italy and Spain. PBMCs, B-cell-depleted T cells, or T cells were the source of the cDNA or gDNA that made up the material.

Method: immunoSEQ multiplex PCR; TCRdb's copy keeps in-frame clones and lacks some. There are some 40,000 clones in the sample; over 75% occur only once, and 38% lies in the top ten. Germline trimming cut 2 bases from V and 8 bases from J; bases unmatched to any gene: 9. The CDR3 sequence is 16 residues long. CDR1 LGHNA and CDR2 YSLEER come from the germline V gene. The receptor was isolated from an elderly man with active or convalescent COVID-19. V is TRBV4-3 and J is TRBJ2-1; 10 positions agree with TRBD1. Sequenced sample: peripheral blood. The CDR3 loop reads CASSQKGQGGVDEQFF. The CDR3 coding sequence is TGCGCCAGCAGCCAAAAAGGACAGGGGGGTGTAGATGAGCAGTTCTTC.